A selection of T cell receptor beta chains follows, all from one sample in a study of blood T cell repertoires in COVID-19. Some clones are missing from TCRdb's copy, which holds only in-frame ones; the method was immunoSEQ multiplex PCR. The repertoire holds nearly 250,000 clones, with roughly 79% as singletons. The sample comprised peripheral blood. The source of these receptors is a woman aged 80 or over with acute or convalescent COVID-19. Both conserved end residues are part of each CDR3. A D gene is named only where the DNA matches it firmly. Only some rows state a clone size, as once, few, many or a class for expanded clones.

>TRBV19|few|TRBJ1-2|TRBD1
CASSIRGTGYGYTF
TGTGCCAGTAGTATTAGAGGGACAGGGTACGGCTACACCTTC
>TRBV7-9|.|TRBJ1-3|TRBD1
CASSGRQGMSGNTIYF
TGTGCCAGCAGCGGCCGACAGGGGATGTCTGGAAACACCATATATTTT
>TRBV10-3|.|TRBJ2-2|.
CAISGSGNTGELFF
TGTGCCATCAGTGGTAGCGGGAACACCGGGGAGCTGTTTTTT
>TRBV7-3|.|TRBJ2-1|TRBD2
CASSLAGGQNEQFF
TGTGCCAGCAGCTTAGCGGGGGGGCAGAATGAGCAGTTCTTC
>TRBV6-5|.|TRBJ1-5|.
CASSSTLGGQPQHF
TGTGCCAGCAGTTCAACCCTAGGGGGTCAGCCCCAGCATTTT
>TRBV4-1|.|TRBJ2-7|TRBD1
CASSQLGQGETEQYF
TGCGCCAGCAGCCAACTGGGACAGGGGGAGACCGAGCAGTACTTC
>TRBV11-1|.|TRBJ2-3|.
CASSPPVWSTDTQYF
TGTGCCAGCAGCCCCCCGGTATGGTCCACAGATACGCAGTATTTT
>TRBV15|.|TRBJ1-4|.
CATSRDGTGSAKREKLFF
TGTGCCACCAGCAGAGATGGTACAGGTTCGGCTAAGAGGGAAAAACTGTTTTTT
>TRBV27|few|TRBJ1-2|.
CASRSGGLSGYTF
TGTGCCAGCAGAAGCGGGGGGCTTAGTGGCTACACCTTC
>TRBV4-2|.|TRBJ2-7|TRBD2
CASSQEGAGGSIYEQYF
TGTGCCAGCAGCCAAGAAGGGGCCGGCGGGAGCATCTACGAGCAGTACTTC
>TRBV27|.|TRBJ1-6|.
CASRGSDSYNSPLHF
TGTGCCAGCAGGGGTTCGGACAGCTATAATTCACCCCTCCACTTT
>TRBV2|.|TRBJ2-7|TRBD1
CASLRTGAYEQYF
TGTGCCAGCCTCCGGACAGGGGCTTACGAGCAGTACTTC
>TRBV6-2/TRBV6-3|.|TRBJ2-1|TRBD1
CASSPHRGLINEQFF
TGTGCCAGCAGTCCCCACAGGGGGCTGATAAATGAGCAGTTCTTC
>TRBV10-3|.|TRBJ2-5|TRBD2
CAIGTSGETQYF
TGTGCCATCGGGACTAGCGGAGAGACCCAGTACTTC
>TRBV4-3|few|TRBJ1-1|.
CASSQETGHDTEAFF
TGCGCCAGCAGCCAAGAAACAGGTCACGACACTGAAGCTTTCTTT
>TRBV11-2|.|TRBJ2-1|TRBD2
CASSFMTSGSSEQFF
TGTGCCAGCAGCTTTATGACTAGCGGGAGCTCTGAGCAGTTCTTC
>TRBV2|few|TRBJ2-1|TRBD2
CASSGGTRVEQFF
TGTGCCAGCAGTGGAGGGACTAGAGTTGAGCAGTTCTTC
>TRBV10-2|.|TRBJ2-1|TRBD2
CASLLSRLAGAVHNEQFF
TGCGCCAGCCTACTCAGCCGACTAGCGGGAGCGGTACACAATGAGCAGTTCTTC
>TRBV5-1|once|TRBJ2-1|TRBD2
CASSFSAAQSSGRSSYNEQFF
TGCGCCAGCAGCTTTTCCGCGGCCCAATCTAGCGGGAGAAGCTCCTACAATGAGCAGTTCTTC
>TRBV11-2|once|TRBJ1-1|.
CASTLFGADTEAFF
TGTGCCAGCACCCTGTTTGGGGCGGACACTGAAGCTTTCTTT
>TRBV7-9|.|TRBJ2-1|.
CASSQSGGAQGFF
TGTGCCAGCAGCCAAAGTGGCGGCGCCCAGGGGTTCTTC
>TRBV2|.|TRBJ1-1|TRBD1
CASSGDRGRGNTEAFF
TGTGCCAGCAGTGGGGACAGGGGTCGAGGGAACACTGAAGCTTTCTTT
>TRBV28|.|TRBJ2-7|.
CASSFSRGQRYEQYF
TGTGCCAGCAGTTTCTCCCGGGGACAACGCTACGAGCAGTACTTC
>TRBV10-3|.|TRBJ2-3|TRBD2
CAISEGGGRGVSTDTQYF
TGTGCCATCAGTGAGGGCGGGGGGCGAGGTGTGAGCACAGATACGCAGTATTTT
>TRBV18|.|TRBJ2-5|.
CASSSDIQETQYF
TGTGCCAGCTCATCGGACATCCAAGAGACCCAGTACTTC
>TRBV7-3|.|TRBJ1-4|.
CASSRTEWAPYEKLFF
TGTGCCAGCAGCCGCACCGAGTGGGCCCCCTACGAAAAACTGTTTTTT
>TRBV6-2/TRBV6-3|.|TRBJ2-7|TRBD1
CASSLTPRGRSNEQYF
TGTGCCAGCAGTTTGACACCCAGGGGGCGCAGCAACGAGCAGTACTTC
>TRBV7-9|.|TRBJ1-2|.
CASSLQGEGYGYTF
TGTGCCAGCAGCTTACAAGGGGAAGGCTATGGCTACACCTTC
>TRBV18|.|TRBJ1-5|.
CASSPNRGNQPQHF
TGTGCCAGCTCACCAAACAGGGGCAATCAGCCCCAGCATTTT
>TRBV18|.|TRBJ1-5|TRBD1
CASSPKGTGANQPQHF
TGTGCCAGCTCACCTAAGGGGACAGGAGCCAATCAGCCCCAGCATTTT
>TRBV18|few|TRBJ1-3|.
CASSPQGSSGNTIYF
TGTGCCAGCTCACCCCAGGGGAGCTCTGGAAACACCATATATTTT
>TRBV27|.|TRBJ2-7|.
CASSLRQGREYF
TGTGCCAGCAGTTTACGGCAGGGGAGGGAGTACTTC
>TRBV5-5|.|TRBJ1-2|TRBD1
CASSLMGQSIYGYTF
TGTGCCAGCAGCTTGATGGGACAGAGTATCTATGGCTACACCTTC
>TRBV28|.|TRBJ1-4|.
CASSGGGAREKLFF
TGTGCCAGCAGCGGCGGGGGGGCGAGGGAAAAACTGTTTTTT
>TRBV5-6|few|TRBJ2-1|.
CASSLYRDGGVYEQFF
TGTGCCAGCAGCTTGTACAGGGACGGTGGGGTTTATGAGCAGTTCTTC
>TRBV9|.|TRBJ2-5|.
CASSPLPYQETQYF
TGTGCCAGCAGTCCCCTTCCGTACCAAGAGACCCAGTACTTC
>TRBV9|.|TRBJ2-2|TRBD1
CASSATSGTGLYTGELFF
TGTGCCAGCAGCGCCACTTCAGGGACAGGGCTTTACACCGGGGAGCTGTTTTTT
>TRBV7-9|.|TRBJ1-6|.
CASSLGTGTNSPLHF
TGTGCCAGCAGCTTAGGCACAGGGACAAATTCACCCCTCCACTTT
>TRBV19|.|TRBJ2-7|.
CASNHAGLGRNEQYF
TGTGCCAGTAACCACGCGGGGCTCGGGCGGAACGAGCAGTACTTC
>TRBV9|.|TRBJ1-3|.
CASSYTPGSGNTIYF
TGTGCCAGCAGCTACACCCCCGGGTCTGGAAACACCATATATTTT
>TRBV3-1/TRBV3-2|.|TRBJ1-2|.
CASSQAGEGYTF
TGTGCCAGCAGCCAAGCAGGGGAGGGCTACACCTTC
>TRBV24-1|.|TRBJ2-5|TRBD1
CATSDADRGQETQYF
TGTGCCACCAGTGATGCGGACAGGGGGCAAGAGACCCAGTACTTC
>TRBV7-8|.|TRBJ2-5|TRBD2
CASRGGREEETQYF
TGTGCCAGCAGGGGGGGGAGGGAGGAAGAGACCCAGTACTTC
>TRBV7-2|.|TRBJ1-1|.
CASTPSPVNTEAFF
TGTGCCAGCACCCCATCGCCGGTGAACACTGAAGCTTTCTTT
>TRBV2|.|TRBJ2-1|.
CASILQSEQFF
TGTGCCAGCATTCTTCAGTCTGAGCAGTTCTTC
>TRBV9|.|TRBJ2-2|TRBD1
CASSAGQGNTGELFF
TGTGCCAGCAGTGCGGGACAGGGCAACACCGGGGAGCTGTTTTTT
>TRBV6-1|.|TRBJ1-5|TRBD1
CASSEWRTGGNQPQHF
TGTGCCAGCAGTGAATGGAGGACAGGGGGCAATCAGCCCCAGCATTTT
>TRBV3-1/TRBV3-2|.|TRBJ2-2|TRBD2
CASSLRGGPDGELFF
TGTGCCAGCAGCCTACGGGGGGGCCCCGACGGGGAGCTGTTTTTT
>TRBV18|.|TRBJ2-5|TRBD1
CASSLGQGFETQYF
TGTGCCAGCTCACTGGGACAGGGGTTTGAGACCCAGTACTTC
>TRBV19|once|TRBJ1-1|.
CASSLGRGNTEAFF
TGTGCCAGTAGTCTGGGTCGGGGGAACACTGAAGCTTTCTTT
>TRBV13|.|TRBJ1-1|.
CASSLPVRGNTEAFF
TGTGCCAGCAGCCTTCCTGTTCGAGGGAACACTGAAGCTTTCTTT
>TRBV11-2|.|TRBJ2-1|TRBD2
CASSTRFGGDEQFF
TGTGCCAGCAGCACCCGCTTCGGGGGGGATGAGCAGTTCTTC